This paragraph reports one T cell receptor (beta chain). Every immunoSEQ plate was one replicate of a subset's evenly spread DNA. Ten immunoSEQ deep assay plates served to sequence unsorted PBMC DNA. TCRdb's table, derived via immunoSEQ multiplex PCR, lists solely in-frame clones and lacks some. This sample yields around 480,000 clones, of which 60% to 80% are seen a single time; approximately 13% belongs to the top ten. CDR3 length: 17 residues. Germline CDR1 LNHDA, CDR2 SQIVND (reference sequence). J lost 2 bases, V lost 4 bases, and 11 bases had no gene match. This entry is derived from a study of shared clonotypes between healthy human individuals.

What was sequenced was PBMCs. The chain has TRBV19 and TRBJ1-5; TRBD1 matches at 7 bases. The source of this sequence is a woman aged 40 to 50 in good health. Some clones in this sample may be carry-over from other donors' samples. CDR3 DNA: TGTGCCAGTAGTAGTAACCCCGGGACAGCCGGCAATCAGCCCCAGCATTTT. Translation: CASSSNPGTAGNQPQHF.